The 23 T cell receptor beta chains below all came from one sample that was sequenced in a study of tumor and adjacent non-tumor tissue in lung cancer. This sample's RNA came from whole unsorted tissue. TCRbeta libraries were built with three rounds of nested PCR, modified from ARM-PCR. TCRdb re-called the multiplex PCR reads through MiXCR, storing one row per CDR3 protein. The sample has approximately 120,000 distinct CDR3 sequences; about 75% are singletons. Sequencing was performed on lung tumor tissue. The receptors here all came from a woman aged 55 to 70 with non-small cell lung cancer.

A word on this clonotype: A much larger clone differs from this one at a single base, so this may be a read error. This chain connects TRBV20-1 to TRBJ2-1, with 8 bases that match TRBD2. Germline CDR1 and CDR2: DFQATT and SNEGSKA (reference sequence). CDR3 size: 14 residues. J gave up 6 bases and V 0 bases, and 4 bases lay outside the gene matches. The CDR3 protein is CSARDDRGGNEQFF. The CDR3 bases are TGCAGTGCTAGAGATGACCGGGGGGGCAATGAGCAGTTCTTC.

This clonotype appeared many times. V is TRBV4-3 and J is TRBJ2-6; no firm D call. The germline V and J ends were trimmed by 0 bases and 4 bases, with 10 bases remaining between them. The CDR3 has 16 amino acids. The germline V gene encodes CDR1 LGHNA and CDR2 YSLEER. The CDR3 sequence is CASSQEVASGANVLTF. The CDR3 DNA reads as TGCGCCAGCAGCCAAGAGGTGGCATCCGGGGCCAACGTCCTGACTTTC.

This clonotype was observed a single time. A much bigger clone sits one base away, suggesting this may be a read error. The V and J genes are TRBV6-5 and TRBJ2-5; D may be TRBD1 (6 bases). CDR3 length equals 14 residues. CDR1 MNHEY and CDR2 SVGAGI come from the germline V gene. The CDR3 loop reads CASSNIRGQETRYF. The CDR3 region has the DNA TGTGCCAGCAGTAATATTAGGGGACAAGAGACCCGGTACTTC.

The V and J genes are TRBV6-2 or TRBV6-3 and TRBJ2-7, with TRBD1 matching 8 bases. Germline V gives CDR1 MNHEY, CDR2 SVGEGT. The CDR3 spans 16 residues. The CDR3: CVRSSPWDRTTYEQYF. In DNA, the CDR3 is TGTGTCAGGAGTTCCCCCTGGGACAGGACTACCTACGAGCAGTACTTC.

Concerning this clonotype: This may stem from a read error, because a much larger clone lies one nucleotide away. The chain uses TRBV28 and TRBJ2-5; tentatively, D is TRBD2 (5 bases). This CDR3 comprises 14 residues. Germline-derived CDR1 and CDR2 are MDHEN and SYDVKM. The CDR3 coding sequence is TGTGCCAGCAGTTTAGAAAGTGTGTGGGAGAGCCAGTACTTC. Translated: CASSLESVWESQYF.

This clonotype was recorded a few times. A much more abundant neighbour one base away suggests this may be a read error. This chain connects TRBV6-5 to TRBJ2-7, with D tentatively TRBD1 (6 bases). The CDR3 spans 13 residues. Germline V CDR1 and CDR2: MNHEY, SVGAGI. As DNA, the CDR3 is TGTGGCAGCAGTTACTCGAAGGGGGACGAGCAGTACTTC. Protein product: CGSSYSKGDEQYF.

In the case of this clonotype: Since no conserved phenylalanine or tryptophan closes the CDR3, a read error is the likely cause. The chain has TRBV4-1 and TRBJ2-3; possibly TRBD1 or TRBD2 for D (5 bases each). This CDR3 region has 18 residues. In germline, CDR1 is MGHRA, CDR2 YSYEKL. Trimming left V 4 bases short and J 0 bases short, with 20 bases between. The CDR3 coding sequence is TGCGCCAGCAGCCTCACTAGTATCAGGGACCCTAGCACAGATACGCAGTATATT. This translates into CASSLTSIRDPSTDTQYI.

As regards this clonotype: This may be a read error, as it is one base from a much larger clone. The chain links TRBV4-1 to TRBJ1-1; no definite D call. Germline V lookup: CDR1 MGHRA, CDR2 YSYEKL. CDR3 size: 15 residues. The CDR3 bases are TGCGCCAGAAGCCAAGTTGGGAATATGAACACTGAAGCTTTCTTT. Translating it yields CARSQVGNMNTEAFF.

In regard to this clonotype: This may stem from a read error, because a much larger clone lies one nucleotide away. The chain combines TRBV20-1 with TRBJ2-1; D may be TRBD1 (6 bases). CDR1 and CDR2 from the germline V gene are DFQATT and SNEGSKA (reference sequence). This CDR3 is built from 12 residues. Trimming removed 3 bases at V and 7 bases at J, with 10 bases between. The CDR3 nucleotides read TGCAGTGCTAGGGCCGACAGGAATGAGCAGTTCTTC. Translated: CSARADRNEQFF.

To note about this clonotype: A much larger clone is a single base away; this may be a read error. The V and J genes are TRBV5-6 and TRBJ2-1; D tentatively fits TRBD1 or TRBD2 (5 bases each). The CDR3 is 16 residues long. Trimming removed 1 base from V and 10 bases from J, with 21 bases in between. The germline V gene encodes CDR1 SGHDT and CDR2 YYEEEE. The CDR3 loop reads CASSLNMGRGLREQFF. The DNA for the CDR3 is TGTGCCAGCAGCTTGAACATGGGACGGGGTCTTAGGGAGCAGTTCTTC.

Of note for this clonotype: This clone may be a read error of a much larger clone one base away. Without the conserved terminal phenylalanine or tryptophan, this CDR3 likely stems from a read error. CDR3 protein: CASSPQAVALHL. CDR3 DNA: TGTGCCAGCAGTCCCCAGGCGGTAGCCCTCCACTTA. The genes are TRBV6-2 or TRBV6-3 and TRBJ1-6; D is unresolved. Between the trimmed V and J ends, which lost 5 bases and 14 bases, there was a span of 13 bases. Germline CDR1 reads MNHEY; CDR2 reads SVGEGT. The CDR3 is made up of 12 amino acids.

About this clonotype itself: At one boundary the junction diverges from the germline segment, which might be a read error. V gene TRBV4-3 combines with J gene TRBJ2-1; no reliable D call. Germline V gene lookup returns CDR1 LGHNA and CDR2 YSLEER. The CDR3 contains 15 residues. CDR3 sequence: CASSKDRIYYNEQFF. The CDR3 coding sequence is TGCGCCAGCAGCAAAGATCGGATCTACTACAATGAGCAGTTCTTC.

Regarding this clonotype: The CDR3 carries no conserved terminal phenylalanine or tryptophan, so it likely arises from a read error. V and J are TRBV11-2 and TRBJ1-4; D possibly corresponds to TRBD1 (6 bases). The CDR3 is 15 residues long. Germline V gene sequence: CDR1 SGHAT, CDR2 FQNNGV. The DNA for the CDR3 is TGTCCCAGCAGTCGAGTTACAGGGTACGGTGAGAAACTGTTTTCT. Translating gives CPSSRVTGYGEKLFS.

Comments on this clonotype: Its ends do not fully match the called genes, so a read error is possible. The chain uses TRBV6-5 and TRBJ2-4; 9 bases are a match to TRBD1. The CDR3 is 15 residues long. The germline V gene has CDR1 MNHEY and CDR2 SVGAGI. The chain's CDR3 is CASTSQGQGFYIRYF. Written as DNA, the CDR3 is TGTGCCAGTACTTCTCAGGGACAGGGTTTTTACATTCGGTACTTC.

As concerns this clonotype: The final CDR3 position lacks the conserved phenylalanine or tryptophan, pointing to a likely read error. This rearrangement joins TRBV4-3 to TRBJ2-5, with D hard to call. CDR1 LGHNA and CDR2 YSLEER come from the germline V gene. The CDR3 runs 15 residues. The chain's CDR3 is CASSRHRASQGTQYL. For the CDR3, the DNA is TGCGCCAGCAGCCGACACCGGGCCTCACAAGGGACCCAGTACTTA.

Details on this clonotype: The CDR3 end shows no conserved phenylalanine or tryptophan, and so a read error is likely. It is unclear where the CDR3 begins or ends on the DNA, so no DNA is shown, and the CDR3 is as TCRdb lists it. This sequence joins TRBV4-1 and TRBJ2-5; the D call TRBD1 from the table was never checked on the DNA. The germline V gene encodes CDR1 MGHRA and CDR2 YSYEKL. Inclusive of both ends, the CDR3 amounts to 17 amino acids. The CDR3 reads CASSVRDSRYSHETQYS.

V and J are TRBV6-6 and TRBJ2-7; TRBD1 matches 9 bases. V lost 8 bases and J lost 3; bases outside the gene matches: 11. The germline CDR1 and CDR2 sequences are MNHNY and SVGAGI (reference sequence). There are 15 residues in the CDR3. This CDR3 reads CASCLQTGGDYEQYF. In DNA, the CDR3 is TGTGCCAGCTGTCTACAGACAGGGGGAGACTACGAGCAGTACTTC.

The table lists this clonotype with a count of one. The conserved final phenylalanine or tryptophan is absent from the CDR3, which likely points to a read error. The limits of the CDR3 on the DNA are not certain, so only TCRdb's listed CDR3 is given. The chain recombines TRBV5-6 with TRBJ2-2; whether TRBD1, the table's D call, matches the DNA was not checked. The CDR3 spans 15 residues, counting both ends. CDR1 is SGHDT, CDR2 YYEEEE, per germline. CDR3 region: CASSIDRGRTGELFY.

This clonotype has only one observation. The V gene is TRBV11-3, the J gene TRBJ1-1; 7 bases fit TRBD1. Looked up from germline, CDR1 is SGHNT and CDR2 is YENEEA. The CDR3 runs to 14 residues. With 9 bases clipped from V and 12 bases from J, the junction kept 19 bases outside the gene matches. CDR3 region: CASRDKNGGGKTFF. For the CDR3, the DNA is TGTGCCAGTAGGGACAAGAATGGAGGGGGCAAGACTTTCTTT.

Regarding this clonotype: Mismatch with germline at one junction end may stem from a read error. The CDR3 region is CASSLDRGVLTEQFF. The CDR3 region has the DNA TGTGCCAGTAGTTTGGACAGGGGAGTTTTGACTGAGCAGTTCTTC. The chain carries TRBV12-3 or TRBV12-4 and TRBJ2-1; 9 nucleotides agree with TRBD1. CDR3 length: 15 amino acids.

Notes on this clonotype: This sequence may be a read error, since a much larger clone differs from it by one base. The gene calls are TRBV6-2 or TRBV6-3 and TRBJ2-7; D gene unclear. The length of the CDR3 is 11 residues. Germline V gene data show CDR1 as MNHEY and CDR2 as SVGEGT. V was trimmed by 6 bases and J by 7 bases, leaving 10 bases between them. The CDR3: CASSPFVEQYF. The DNA for the CDR3 is TGTGCCAGCAGCCCCTTCGTGGAGCAGTACTTC.

The chain uses TRBV11-3 and TRBJ2-7, with D possibly being TRBD2 (5 bases). There are 14 residues in the CDR3. With 1 base removed from V and 10 bases from J, the gap between germline ends came to 17 bases. Germline V gene lookup returns CDR1 SGHNT and CDR2 YENEEA. As DNA, the CDR3 is TGTGCCAGCAGCTTAGTTACGGGAACCTACGGTCAGTACTTC. This sequence encodes CASSLVTGTYGQYF. The full variable domain, completed using reference TRBV11-3 and TRBJ2-7, is EAGVVQSPRYKIIEKKQPVAFWCNPISGHNTLYWYLQNLGQGPELLIRYENEEAVDDSQLPKDRFSAERLKGVDSTLKIQPAELGDSAVYLCASSLVTGTYGQYFGPGTRLTVT.

Concerning this clonotype: One junction end disagrees with the germline gene, perhaps due to a read error. V gene TRBV20-1 combines with J gene TRBJ2-2, with 12 bases fitting TRBD1. The CDR3 extends over 15 amino acids. The V gene's germline CDR1 is DFQATT and CDR2 SNEGSKA (reference sequence). The CDR3 loop is CSSRDPGQGARELFF. The CDR3 DNA sequence: TGCAGTTCTAGAGATCCGGGACAGGGGGCCCGGGAGCTGTTTTTT.